A selection of T cell receptor beta chains follows, all from one sample in a study of T cell responses to AZD1222 COVID-19 vaccine. Profiling relied on immunoSEQ multiplex PCR, and the TCRdb table lists in-frame clones only, not all of them. The table shows 35,000 to 55,000 clones, with around four fifths occurring only once. The specimen was peripheral blood, collected 28 days after the second dose of the MenACWY control vaccine. The receptors were sampled from an adult who received the MenACWY meningococcal vaccine as a control. Both conserved end residues are part of each CDR3. A D gene is named only where the DNA matches it firmly. Clone size is shown for a subset of rows, as once, few, many or a class of expanded clone.

size: -
V: TRBV30
D: -
J: TRBJ1-3
CDR3: CAWSTGSGNTIYF
DNA: TGTGCCTGGAGTACAGGCTCTGGAAACACCATATATTTT

size: -
V: TRBV19
D: -
J: TRBJ1-1
CDR3: CASSMSGRRYMNTEAFF
DNA: TGTGCCAGTAGTATGAGTGGCAGACGTTACATGAACACTGAAGCTTTCTTT

size: few
V: TRBV3-1/TRBV3-2
D: -
J: TRBJ1-1
CDR3: CASSQKSNTEAFF
DNA: TGTGCCAGCAGCCAAAAATCGAACACTGAAGCTTTCTTT

size: -
V: TRBV6-1
D: -
J: TRBJ1-2
CDR3: CASSEATADYGYTF
DNA: TGTGCCAGCAGTGAAGCGACCGCCGACTATGGCTACACCTTC

size: -
V: TRBV12-3/TRBV12-4
D: -
J: TRBJ1-3
CDR3: CAIQAGRSIYF
DNA: TGTGCCATCCAAGCGGGACGGTCGATATATTTT

size: -
V: TRBV5-1
D: -
J: TRBJ2-3
CDR3: CASSAYEGWTSTDTQYF
DNA: TGCGCCAGCAGCGCCTACGAGGGATGGACTAGCACAGATACGCAGTATTTT

size: -
V: TRBV9
D: TRBD2
J: TRBJ2-1
CDR3: CASSLGTSGYNEQFF
DNA: TGTGCCAGCAGCCTCGGGACTAGCGGTTACAATGAGCAGTTCTTC

size: -
V: TRBV19
D: -
J: TRBJ2-5
CDR3: CASKIRGNEETQYF
DNA: TGTGCCAGTAAAATTCGGGGAAACGAAGAGACCCAGTACTTC

size: -
V: TRBV18
D: TRBD1
J: TRBJ1-2
CDR3: CASSKTGDYGYTF
DNA: TGTGCCAGCTCAAAGACAGGGGACTATGGCTACACCTTC

size: -
V: TRBV3-1/TRBV3-2
D: -
J: TRBJ2-5
CDR3: CASSPLEGETQYF
DNA: TGTGCCAGCAGCCCTCTGGAGGGGGAGACCCAGTACTTC

size: medium-sized
V: TRBV3-1/TRBV3-2
D: TRBD2
J: TRBJ2-1
CDR3: CASSQMAPRLAGGWHEQFF
DNA: TGTGCCAGCAGCCAAATGGCCCCCAGACTAGCGGGAGGATGGCATGAGCAGTTCTTC

size: -
V: TRBV19
D: TRBD1
J: TRBJ2-7
CDR3: CASNPRGTGGEQYF
DNA: TGTGCCAGTAACCCAAGGGGGACAGGGGGCGAGCAGTACTTC

size: -
V: TRBV19
D: -
J: TRBJ1-2
CDR3: CASSRSGGSYGYTF
DNA: TGTGCCAGTAGTCGCTCCGGCGGCAGCTATGGCTACACCTTC

size: -
V: TRBV7-8
D: -
J: TRBJ1-4
CDR3: CASSLAETWGEKLFF
DNA: TGTGCCAGCAGCTTAGCGGAGACCTGGGGTGAAAAACTGTTTTTT

size: -
V: TRBV6-1
D: -
J: TRBJ2-1
CDR3: CASSEWASGIYNEQFF
DNA: TGTGCCAGCAGTGAATGGGCTAGTGGTATCTACAATGAGCAGTTCTTC

size: -
V: TRBV7-9
D: -
J: TRBJ1-2
CDR3: CASSLDGNYGYTF
DNA: TGTGCCAGCAGCTTAGATGGAAACTATGGCTACACCTTC

size: few
V: TRBV6-5
D: -
J: TRBJ1-1
CDR3: CASSRVLNTEAFF
DNA: TGTGCCAGCAGTAGGGTGCTAAACACTGAAGCTTTCTTT

size: -
V: TRBV6-4
D: -
J: TRBJ1-6
CDR3: CASSDQPDLNSPLHF
DNA: TGTGCCAGCAGTGATCAACCGGATCTCAATTCACCCCTCCACTTT

size: -
V: TRBV6-4
D: -
J: TRBJ1-3
CDR3: CASSDGGAGNTIYF
DNA: TGTGCCAGCAGTGACGGCGGGGCGGGAAACACCATATATTTT

size: -
V: TRBV2
D: -
J: TRBJ1-1
CDR3: CAAWVGNTEAFF
DNA: TGTGCCGCTTGGGTGGGGAACACTGAAGCTTTCTTT

size: -
V: TRBV5-4
D: -
J: TRBJ1-2
CDR3: CASSLTGTDGYTF
DNA: TGTGCCAGCAGCTTGACCGGGACTGACGGCTACACCTTC

size: -
V: TRBV30
D: -
J: TRBJ2-5
CDR3: CAWHTGEAGTQYF
DNA: TGTGCCTGGCATACAGGAGAGGCCGGGACCCAGTACTTC

size: -
V: TRBV10-2
D: -
J: TRBJ2-1
CDR3: CASTPQFPYNEQFF
DNA: TGCGCCAGCACCCCACAGTTCCCCTACAATGAGCAGTTCTTC

size: once
V: TRBV28
D: -
J: TRBJ2-2
CDR3: CASKPTGKVAGELFF
DNA: TGTGCCAGCAAACCTACAGGGAAGGTCGCCGGGGAGCTGTTTTTT

size: -
V: TRBV19
D: -
J: TRBJ1-3
CDR3: CASSAASDSGNTIYF
DNA: TGTGCCAGTAGTGCCGCATCGGACTCTGGAAACACCATATATTTT

size: -
V: TRBV30
D: TRBD2
J: TRBJ2-6
CDR3: CAWRDIGLAGRVLTF
DNA: TGTGCCTGGAGGGATATTGGACTAGCGGGTCGCGTCCTGACTTTC

size: -
V: TRBV7-6
D: -
J: TRBJ1-2
CDR3: CASSLQGTGGYTF
DNA: TGTGCCAGCAGCTTACAGGGGACGGGTGGCTACACCTTC

size: -
V: TRBV5-1
D: TRBD2
J: TRBJ2-5
CDR3: CASRARTSGRAGEETQYF
DNA: TGCGCCAGCAGAGCAAGGACTAGCGGGAGGGCCGGGGAAGAGACCCAGTACTTC

size: -
V: TRBV28
D: TRBD1
J: TRBJ2-5
CDR3: CASSSRIRGPGETQYF
DNA: TGTGCCAGCAGTTCACGCATCAGGGGGCCGGGAGAGACCCAGTACTTC

size: -
V: TRBV30
D: -
J: TRBJ2-2
CDR3: CAWSVLGSRKGTGELFF
DNA: TGTGCCTGGAGTGTATTGGGCAGCCGAAAGGGGACCGGGGAGCTGTTTTTT

size: -
V: TRBV7-8
D: TRBD1
J: TRBJ2-1
CDR3: CASSTGQGWVNEQFF
DNA: TGTGCCAGCAGCACCGGACAGGGTTGGGTCAATGAGCAGTTCTTC

size: once
V: TRBV10-3
D: -
J: TRBJ1-2
CDR3: CAISVTENYGYTF
DNA: TGTGCCATCAGCGTTACAGAAAACTATGGCTACACCTTC

size: -
V: TRBV6-5
D: -
J: TRBJ1-6
CDR3: CASSYRDGTNSPLHF
DNA: TGTGCCAGCAGTTACCGAGACGGTACAAATTCACCCCTCCACTTT

size: -
V: TRBV2
D: TRBD1
J: TRBJ2-7
CDR3: CASRRDRTLYEQYF
DNA: TGTGCCAGCAGAAGGGACAGAACCCTCTACGAGCAGTACTTC

size: -
V: TRBV7-9
D: -
J: TRBJ1-2
CDR3: CASSRGDGLYGYTF
DNA: TGTGCCAGCAGCAGGGGGGATGGGCTCTATGGCTACACCTTC

size: -
V: TRBV11-2
D: TRBD2
J: TRBJ2-1
CDR3: CASTYTSGSSYNEQFF
DNA: TGTGCCAGCACCTACACGAGCGGGAGCTCCTACAATGAGCAGTTCTTC

size: -
V: TRBV28
D: -
J: TRBJ1-1
CDR3: CATWVNTEAFF
DNA: TGTGCCACCTGGGTGAACACTGAAGCTTTCTTT

size: -
V: TRBV19
D: -
J: TRBJ2-1
CDR3: CASSTDSSSYNEQFF
DNA: TGTGCCAGTAGTACTGACTCGAGCTCCTACAATGAGCAGTTCTTC

size: -
V: TRBV15
D: TRBD2
J: TRBJ2-2
CDR3: CATSRDPPGLVGSGELFF
DNA: TGTGCCACCAGCAGAGATCCCCCCGGACTAGTGGGTTCAGGGGAGCTGTTTTTT

size: -
V: TRBV10-1
D: -
J: TRBJ2-3
CDR3: CASSESRGLSTDTQYF
DNA: TGCGCCAGCAGTGAGTCGCGGGGGCTTAGCACAGATACGCAGTATTTT

size: -
V: TRBV5-1
D: -
J: TRBJ1-6
CDR3: CASSLASAYNSPLHF
DNA: TGCGCCAGCAGCTTGGCGTCAGCTTATAATTCACCCCTCCACTTT

size: -
V: TRBV5-5
D: TRBD2
J: TRBJ2-7
CDR3: CASNPSGTHYEQYF
DNA: TGTGCCAGCAACCCTAGCGGGACCCACTACGAGCAGTACTTC

size: -
V: TRBV4-2
D: -
J: TRBJ2-2
CDR3: CASSAGTRNTGELFF
DNA: TGTGCCAGCAGCGCCGGGACACGGAACACCGGGGAGCTGTTTTTT

size: -
V: TRBV23-1
D: -
J: TRBJ2-1
CDR3: CASSWDGDNEQFF
DNA: TGCGCCAGCAGTTGGGACGGCGACAATGAGCAGTTCTTC

size: -
V: TRBV5-5
D: TRBD1
J: TRBJ1-5
CDR3: CASSSTGQGKQPQHF
DNA: TGTGCCAGCAGCTCCACGGGACAGGGTAAGCAGCCCCAGCATTTT

size: -
V: TRBV5-6
D: -
J: TRBJ1-1
CDR3: CASRAVRTEAFF
DNA: TGTGCCAGCAGGGCGGTTCGGACTGAAGCTTTCTTT

size: -
V: TRBV5-5
D: TRBD2
J: TRBJ2-7
CDR3: CASSPTSGRAYEQYF
DNA: TGTGCCAGCAGCCCGACTAGCGGGAGGGCCTACGAGCAGTACTTC

size: few
V: TRBV7-9
D: -
J: TRBJ1-5
CDR3: CASSEAGASHQPQHF
DNA: TGTGCCAGCAGCGAGGCAGGGGCGAGTCACCAGCCCCAGCATTTT